These 12 T cell receptor beta chains came from one sample sequenced in a study of blood T cell repertoires in COVID-19. Generated by immunoSEQ multiplex PCR, the TCRdb table keeps only in-frame clones and is missing some. The table has approximately 50,000 clones, around four fifths seen once; the top ten hold around 12%. The sequencing sample was made of peripheral blood. The receptors derive from a human donor in a cohort sampled during active COVID-19.

In this sample, this clone turned up once. The V and J genes are TRBV5-1 and TRBJ1-4; 9 nucleotides align to TRBD1. Germline values: CDR1 SGHRS, CDR2 YFSETQ. The CDR3 totals 15 residues. Trimming cost V 4 bases and J 10 bases; bases outside gene matches: 11. The CDR3 is CASSDSGQGTRKLFF. CDR3 nucleotides: TGCGCCAGCAGCGACTCTGGACAGGGGACGAGAAAACTGTTTTTT.

This clone was seen once. V gene TRBV10-3 combines with J gene TRBJ2-7; 11 nucleotides agree with TRBD1. Germline CDR1 and CDR2: ENHRY and SYGVKD. The CDR3 has 12 amino acids. The CDR3 sequence: CASGQGENEQYF. DNA of the CDR3: TGTGCGTCGGGACAGGGGGAAAACGAGCAGTACTTC.

This clone came up once. The rearrangement links TRBV9 to TRBJ1-2; 9 bases align to TRBD1. Trimming at V came to 10 bases and at J to 1 base, leaving 17 bases not matched to a gene. Germline assignment: CDR1 SGDLS and CDR2 YYNGEE. CDR3 length: 17 residues. CDR3 sequence: CAPRMGDRAYLNYGYTF. CDR3 DNA sequence: TGTGCCCCTAGGATGGGGGACAGGGCTTATCTTAACTATGGCTACACCTTC.

This chain links TRBV25-1 with TRBJ1-5; possible D gene TRBD1, 5 bases. CDR1 MGHDK and CDR2 SYGVNS come from the germline V gene. V was clipped by 2 bases and J by 6 bases, with 20 bases between them. The CDR3 has 17 amino acids. The CDR3 DNA reads TGTGCCAGCAGTGAAGTATATGAAGGCAGGGTCTTTCAGCCCCAGCATTTT. Protein product: CASSEVYEGRVFQPQHF.

This chain links TRBV4-2 with TRBJ1-5, with TRBD1 as a possible D gene (5 bases). V was clipped by 0 bases and J by 8 bases, with 14 bases between them. CDR1 and CDR2 (germline): LGHNA, YNFKEQ. This CDR3 contains 15 residues. For the CDR3, the DNA is TGTGCCAGCAGCCAAGATCCGGGGGGTCTGGAGCCCCAGCATTTT. Encoded protein: CASSQDPGGLEPQHF.

The genes are TRBV18 and TRBJ1-2; TRBD1 matches at 7 bases. The CDR3 has 14 residues. From germline, CDR1 is KGHSH and CDR2 LQKENI. V dropped 3 bases and J dropped 3; count of bases not matched to a gene: 4. The CDR3 bases are TGTGCCAGCTCACCTAAGACAGGGCACTATGGCTACACCTTC. Translated: CASSPKTGHYGYTF. The variable domain in full, completed from reference TRBV18 and TRBJ1-2, reads NAGVMQNPRHLVRRRGQEARLRCSPMKGHSHVYWYRQLPEEGLKFMVYLQKENIIDESGMPKERFSAEFPKEGPSILRIQQVVRGDSAAYFCASSPKTGHYGYTFGSGTRLTVV.

This chain joins TRBV7-2 and TRBJ1-2, with D possibly TRBD1 on 6 matching bases. The CDR3 consists of 14 residues. Trimming cost V 3 bases and J 4 bases, with 12 bases left between them. The germline V gene has CDR1 SGHTA and CDR2 FQGNSA. The DNA of the CDR3 is TGTGCCAGCAGCTTCGGGGGGGCCACCTATGGCTACACCTTC. Translated: CASSFGGATYGYTF.

The rearrangement joins TRBV6-6 to TRBJ2-7; no definite D call. Germline V lookup: CDR1 MNHNY, CDR2 SVGAGI (reference sequence). V was trimmed by 3 bases and J by 1 base, leaving 16 bases between them. The CDR3 contains 16 residues. The CDR3 DNA reads as TGTGCCAGCAGTTATTCGGGTTTTGGCAATTCCTACGAGCAGTACTTC. Protein product: CASSYSGFGNSYEQYF.

This rearrangement joins TRBV12-3 or TRBV12-4 to TRBJ1-1, with a tentative D call TRBD1 (5 bases). Trimming pared 8 bases from V and 2 bases from J, leaving 12 bases between. The CDR3 is 13 amino acids. CDR3 region: CASCRTINTEAFF. CDR3 bases: TGTGCCAGCTGCCGGACAATCAACACTGAAGCTTTCTTT.

The chain carries TRBV6-1 and TRBJ1-3, with TRBD1 matching 8 bases. V shed 4 bases, J shed 4 bases, and the junction held 12 bases outside the gene matches. There are 17 residues in the CDR3. CDR1 and CDR2 (germline): MNHNS, SASEGT. Here the CDR3 reads CASSGMQGAVVGNTIYF. DNA of the CDR3: TGTGCCAGCAGTGGAATGCAGGGGGCCGTTGTCGGAAACACCATATATTTT.

The V call is TRBV19, the J call TRBJ2-5; D is unresolved. Germline V gene data show CDR1 as LNHDA and CDR2 as SQIVND (reference sequence). The ends were cut back, 1 base at V and 4 bases at J, with 16 bases in the middle. The CDR3 covers 16 residues. The CDR3 DNA reads as TGTGCCAGTAGTATAGGCAGGTTCTCTGCTCGAGAGACCCAGTACTTC. Translated: CASSIGRFSARETQYF. The full variable domain, with the rest looked up from reference TRBV19 and TRBJ2-5, is DGGITQSPKYLFRKEGQNVTLSCEQNLNHDAMYWYRQDPGQGLRLIYYSQIVNDFQKGDIAEGYSVSREKKESFPLTVTSAQKNPTAFYLCASSIGRFSARETQYFGPGTRLLVL.

This chain uses TRBV5-6 with TRBJ2-7; 7 bases fit TRBD1. The CDR3 contains 14 residues. V lost 1 base to trimming and J lost 3 bases; unmatched junction nucleotides: 4. Germline V gives CDR1 SGHDT, CDR2 YYEEEE. This CDR3 is CASSLTGELYEQYF. As DNA, the CDR3 is TGTGCCAGCAGCTTGACAGGGGAGCTCTACGAGCAGTACTTC.